Listed here is a single TCR beta chain. The CDR3 contains 13 residues. In germline, CDR1 is SGHTA, CDR2 FQGNSA. Between the trimmed V and J ends, which lost 1 base and 7 bases, there was a span of 9 bases. Profiled with immunoSEQ multiplex PCR; TCRdb holds only in-frame clones, not every one. In the table there are 70,000 to 95,000 clones, roughly nine tenths of which are singletons. These data originate in a study of OX40 agonist ivuxolimab in advanced cancers. The chain couples TRBV7-2 to TRBJ2-3; D is unresolved. Sequencing used CD4+ or CD8+ T cells sorted from blood, obtained in a trial of the OX40 agonist ivuxolimab. This sequence was found in an adult with an advanced solid tumor such as melanoma, head and neck, liver or kidney cancer. CDR3 DNA sequence: TGTGCCAGCAGCTTAGGTGACGCAAATACGCAGTATTTT. Protein product: CASSLGDANTQYF. The whole variable domain, remainder taken from reference TRBV7-2 and TRBJ2-3, is GAGVSQSPSNKVTEKGKDVELRCDPISGHTALYWYRQSLGQGLEFLIYFQGNSAPDKSGLPSDRFSAERTGGSVSTLTIQRTQQEDSAVYLCASSLGDANTQYFGPGTRLTVL.